One and the same sample provided the 14 T cell receptor beta chains below, sequenced in a study of blood T cell repertoires in COVID-19. Sequencing used immunoSEQ multiplex PCR; TCRdb keeps in-frame clones, though not all of them. This sample yields hundreds of thousands of clones, of which around 89% are seen a single time; about 1.7% belongs to the top ten. Sequenced: PBMCs or T cells enriched from blood (not recorded which). These receptors originate from a young woman with acute COVID-19.

The V call is TRBV18, the J call TRBJ2-1, with a tentative D call TRBD1 (6 bases). Trimming left V 7 bases short and J 0 bases short, with 13 bases between. The CDR3 extends over 15 amino acids. Germline V lookup: CDR1 KGHSH, CDR2 LQKENI. The CDR3 coding sequence is TGTGCCAGCTTACTAAAGACAGGCTCCTACAATGAGCAGTTCTTC. Its translation is CASLLKTGSYNEQFF.

The chain carries TRBV27 and TRBJ2-7, with TRBD2 matching over 7 bases. This CDR3 is built from 13 residues. The V gene end was trimmed by 8 bases and the J gene end by 3 bases; junction bases not matched to a gene: 7. CDR1 MNHEY and CDR2 SMNVEV come from the germline V gene (reference sequence). CDR3 residues: CASAIGGGYEQYF. In nucleotides, the CDR3 is TGTGCCAGCGCCATTGGGGGGGGCTACGAGCAGTACTTC.

V usage is TRBV11-3 and J usage is TRBJ2-3; 9 nucleotides agree with TRBD1. The ends lost 5 bases at V and 2 bases at J; junction bases unmatched: 11. CDR1 is SGHNT, CDR2 YENEEA, per germline. This CDR3 region has 17 residues. CDR3 bases: TGTGCCAGCAGCCAACCATGGGACAGGGAAATCACAGATACGCAGTATTTT. The encoded protein is CASSQPWDREITDTQYF.

The chain recombines TRBV7-9 with TRBJ1-1, with 10 bases lining up with TRBD1. Looked up from germline, CDR1 is SEHNR and CDR2 is FQNEAQ (reference sequence). The J segment lost 1 base and the V segment lost 6 bases, leaving 14 bases of the junction unmatched. The CDR3 consists of 18 residues. CDR3 loop: CASSRSGTGASWNTEAFF. The CDR3 region has the DNA TGTGCCAGCAGTCGTTCCGGGACAGGGGCCTCCTGGAACACTGAAGCTTTCTTT.

The chain employs TRBV7-2 and TRBJ2-3, with 7 nucleotides matching TRBD1. This CDR3 contains 16 residues. The V gene's germline CDR1 is SGHTA and CDR2 FQGNSA. J was trimmed by 1 base and V by 3 bases; bases with no gene match: 7. CDR3 nucleotides: TGTGCCAGCAGCTTCCCTCCGACAGGGCGCACAGATACGCAGTATTTT. Translation gives CASSFPPTGRTDTQYF.

The chain carries TRBV18 and TRBJ1-1, with D possibly being TRBD1 (5 bases). The CDR3 loop spans 13 amino acids. The germline gives CDR1 KGHSH, CDR2 LQKENI. Deletions cut 3 bases from V and 8 bases from J, with 13 bases between. CDR3 in DNA: TGTGCCAGCTCACCTCGGACAACCCTGGAAGCTTTCTTT. Its translation is CASSPRTTLEAFF.

The genes are TRBV6-5 and TRBJ2-7; D unresolved. Per the germline V gene, CDR1 is MNHEY and CDR2 is SVGAGI. V shed 8 bases and J shed 1 base, with 12 bases lying between them. CDR3 length: 13 residues. This chain's CDR3 is CASATLQSYEQYF. The CDR3 bases are TGTGCCAGCGCTACCCTACAGTCCTACGAGCAGTACTTC.

The chain uses TRBV15 and TRBJ2-3; D is unresolved. Trimming cost V 1 base and J 4 bases, with 15 bases left between them. The germline gives CDR1 LNHNV, CDR2 YYDKDF (reference sequence). There are 16 residues in the CDR3. The CDR3 DNA is TGTGCCACCAGCAGAGGCCGTTTTCAGAGCGCAGATACGCAGTATTTT. This translates into CATSRGRFQSADTQYF.

This rearrangement joins TRBV30 to TRBJ2-1, with TRBD2 as a possible D gene (6 bases). The germline gives CDR1 GTSNPN, CDR2 SVGIG (reference sequence). The CDR3 contains 15 residues. Trimming shortened V by 4 bases and J by 4 bases, and 17 bases separated the two germline ends. The CDR3: CAWTPGLRIYNEQFF. The CDR3 region has the DNA TGTGCCTGGACCCCGGGACTGCGAATATACAATGAGCAGTTCTTC. The full variable domain, in which reference TRBV30 and TRBJ2-1 provide the parts outside the CDR3, is SQTIHQWPATLVQPVGSPLSLECTVEGTSNPNLYWYRQAAGRGLQLLFYSVGIGQISSEVPQNLSASRPQDRQFILSSKKLLLSDSGFYLCAWTPGLRIYNEQFFGPGTRLTVL.

V gene TRBV5-1 combines with J gene TRBJ1-2; TRBD1 matches at 7 bases. The CDR3 has 13 amino acids. CDR1 is SGHRS and CDR2 is YFSETQ in the germline V gene. Trimming cost V 4 bases and J 4 bases; bases outside gene matches: 4. Here the CDR3 reads CASSQTGPYGYTF. In DNA, the CDR3 is TGCGCCAGCAGCCAGACAGGGCCCTATGGCTACACCTTC.

The genes are TRBV28 and TRBJ1-6; D uncertain. CDR3 size: 14 residues. The germline CDR1 and CDR2 sequences are MDHEN and SYDVKM. Trimming pared 7 bases from V and 6 bases from J, leaving 13 bases between. This CDR3 reads CASTMGGANSPLHF. CDR3 sequence (DNA): TGTGCCAGCACCATGGGAGGAGCTAATTCACCCCTCCACTTT.

This clone was detected only once. The chain couples TRBV6-5 to TRBJ2-7; 8 nucleotides line up with TRBD1. V was pared by 7 bases and J by 4 bases, with 9 bases of the junction left unmatched. The CDR3 is 14 residues long. Germline CDR1 reads MNHEY; CDR2 reads SVGAGI. The CDR3, as DNA: TGTGCCAGCATTCGGACAGGGCCCGTATACGAGCAGTACTTC. Its translation is CASIRTGPVYEQYF.

This clone showed up just once. This chain joins TRBV10-2 and TRBJ1-5, with D tentatively TRBD1 (6 bases). Trimming left V 5 bases short and J 1 base short, with 9 bases between. Germline values: CDR1 WSHSY, CDR2 SAAADI. This CDR3 spans 14 amino acids. The CDR3 DNA sequence: TGCGCCAGCAGTCTGGACAGAAGCAATCAGCCCCAGCATTTT. Amino acid sequence: CASSLDRSNQPQHF.

The rearrangement joins TRBV7-3 to TRBJ2-3; 7 bases map to TRBD2. The germline V gene has CDR1 SGHTA and CDR2 FQGTGA. The CDR3 has 17 amino acids. The J segment lost 6 bases and the V segment lost 7 bases, leaving 19 bases of the junction unmatched. CDR3 loop: CASNPPRGRAGGDTQYF. In DNA form, the CDR3 reads TGTGCCAGCAACCCCCCCCGTGGGAGGGCCGGGGGGGATACGCAGTATTTT.